This TCR beta chain was identified in a study of OX40 agonist ivuxolimab in advanced cancers. Assay used: immunoSEQ multiplex PCR; TCRdb lists only in-frame clones, some missing. The sample contains approximately 100,000 clones, 90% of which appear only once. V gave up 1 base and J gave up 7 bases, with 8 bases separating them. The CDR3 spans 13 residues. In germline, CDR1 is SGHDT, CDR2 YYEEEE. The sequence came from an adult with an advanced solid tumor such as melanoma, head and neck, liver or kidney cancer. The J gene is TRBJ2-2, the V gene TRBV5-6, with D possibly called TRBD1 or TRBD2 (5 bases each). The material was CD4+ or CD8+ T cells sorted from blood, obtained in a trial of the OX40 agonist ivuxolimab. The chain's CDR3 is CASSLRGVGELFF. The CDR3 coding sequence is TGTGCCAGCAGCTTGAGAGGGGTCGGGGAGCTGTTTTTT.